This T cell receptor beta chain was observed in a study of post-analysis software for immune sequencing data. The wider study: Disease trajectories encompassed relapsing-remitting, secondary progressive and progressive-relapsing multiple sclerosis.

Concerning this clonotype itself: Antigen specificity is unknown.

The CDR3 is 13 amino acids. CDR1 is SNHLY and CDR2 is FYNNEI in the germline V gene. The V gene lost 8 bases and the J gene lost 3 bases, with 14 bases spanning the gap. Built from TCR beta cDNA, the libraries had unique molecular identifiers in them. The authors obtained 500,000 or so cDNA molecules from about 0.94 to 9.7 million T cells. TCRdb ran MiXCR on the PCR reads and lists one entry per CDR3 protein. The table lists approximately 730,000 distinct CDR3 sequences, 46% of them singletons. Study results and caveats: Patients with multiple sclerosis recorded significantly lower normalized Chao1 diversity than controls, the study found. Five or six TRBV segments were significantly more frequent in patients than in controls. TRBV5-6, TRBV5-1 and TRBV20-1 were among these segments.

What was sequenced was blood. This sequence joins TRBV2 and TRBJ2-7, with D possibly being TRBD1 (6 bases). This clonotype was obtained from a girl between 10 and 17 years old with multiple sclerosis. CDR3 nucleotides: TGTGCCAGCTTAGGACAGTTAAACTACGAGCAGTACTTC. Translating gives CASLGQLNYEQYF.